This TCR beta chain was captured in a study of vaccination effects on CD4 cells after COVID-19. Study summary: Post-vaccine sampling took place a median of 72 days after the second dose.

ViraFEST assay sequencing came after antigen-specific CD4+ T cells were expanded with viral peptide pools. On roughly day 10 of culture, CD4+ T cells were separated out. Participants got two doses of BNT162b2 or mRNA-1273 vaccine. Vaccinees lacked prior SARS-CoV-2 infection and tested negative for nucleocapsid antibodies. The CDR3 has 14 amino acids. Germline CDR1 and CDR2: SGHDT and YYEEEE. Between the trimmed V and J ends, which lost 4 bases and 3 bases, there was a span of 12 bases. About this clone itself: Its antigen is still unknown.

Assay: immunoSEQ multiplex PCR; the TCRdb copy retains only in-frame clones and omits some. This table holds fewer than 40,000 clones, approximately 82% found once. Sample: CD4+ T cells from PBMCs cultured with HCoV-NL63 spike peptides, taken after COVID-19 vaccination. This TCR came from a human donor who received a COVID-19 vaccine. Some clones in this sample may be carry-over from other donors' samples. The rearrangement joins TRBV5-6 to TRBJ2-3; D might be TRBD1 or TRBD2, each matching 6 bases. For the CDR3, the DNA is TGTGCCAGCAGCGTGGGGGGCTGGACAGATACGCAGTATTTT. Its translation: CASSVGGWTDTQYF.